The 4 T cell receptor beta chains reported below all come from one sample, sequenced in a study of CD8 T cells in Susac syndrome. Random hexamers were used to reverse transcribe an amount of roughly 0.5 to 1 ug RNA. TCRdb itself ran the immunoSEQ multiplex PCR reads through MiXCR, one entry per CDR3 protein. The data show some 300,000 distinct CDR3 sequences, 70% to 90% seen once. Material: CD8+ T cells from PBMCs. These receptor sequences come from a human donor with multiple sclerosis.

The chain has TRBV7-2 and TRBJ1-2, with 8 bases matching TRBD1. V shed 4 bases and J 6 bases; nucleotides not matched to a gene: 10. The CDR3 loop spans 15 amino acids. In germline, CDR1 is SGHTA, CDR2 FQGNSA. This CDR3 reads CASSSRTGRENGYTF. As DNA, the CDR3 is TGTGCCAGCAGCTCAAGGACAGGGAGGGAAAATGGCTACACCTTC.

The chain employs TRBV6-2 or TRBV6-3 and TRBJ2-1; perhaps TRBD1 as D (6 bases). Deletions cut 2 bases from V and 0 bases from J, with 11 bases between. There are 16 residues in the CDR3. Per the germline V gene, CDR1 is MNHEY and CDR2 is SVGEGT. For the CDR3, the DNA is TGTGCCAGCAGTTACCCGACAGGCTTCTCCTACAATGAGCAGTTCTTC. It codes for CASSYPTGFSYNEQFF.

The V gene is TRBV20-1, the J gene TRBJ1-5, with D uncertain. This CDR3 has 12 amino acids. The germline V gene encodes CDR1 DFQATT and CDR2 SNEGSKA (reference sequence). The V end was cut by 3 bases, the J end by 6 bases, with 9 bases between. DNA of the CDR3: TGCAGTGCTAGGAGGGTGGGTCAGCCCCAGCATTTT. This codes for CSARRVGQPQHF.

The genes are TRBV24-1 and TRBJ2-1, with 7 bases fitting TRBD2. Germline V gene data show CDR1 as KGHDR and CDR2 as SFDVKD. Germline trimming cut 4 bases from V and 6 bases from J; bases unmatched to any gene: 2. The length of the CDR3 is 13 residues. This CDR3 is CATSEGGVNEQFF. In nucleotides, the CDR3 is TGTGCCACCAGTGAGGGGGGGGTCAATGAGCAGTTCTTC.